This T cell receptor beta chain is drawn from a study of control samples from healthy donors and cancer patients. Sequencing was performed with immunoSEQ multiplex PCR; in TCRdb, only in-frame clones are kept and a portion is missing. This table holds 150,000 to 160,000 clones, 85% to 95% found once. Sequencing input: blood. The sequence was collected from a man in his fifties or sixties in good health.

CDR3 nucleotides: TGTGCCAGCAGCGGAAGGACCGGGGGAGGAGATGAGCAGTTCTTC. Its protein product is CASSGRTGGGDEQFF. The chain couples TRBV5-5 to TRBJ2-1; weak D call: TRBD2 (6 bases). V dropped 4 bases and J dropped 8 bases, with 19 bases sitting between them. CDR1 and CDR2 (germline): SGHKS, YYEKEE (reference sequence). This CDR3 region has 15 residues.